These T cell receptor beta chains were read from a single sample in a study of beta chain features in type 1 diabetes. The method was immunoSEQ multiplex PCR; TCRdb's version includes in-frame clones alone and lacks a portion of them. Among about 290,000 clones, approximately 8.1% were seen once, and the ten largest hold 0.9% to 1.2%. Sequenced material: central memory CD4+ T cells from blood. All receptors come from a woman younger than 30 in good health. Both conserved end residues are trimmed from each CDR3. A D gene is named only where the DNA matches it firmly. The listing skips clone size in some rows; elsewhere it reads once, few, many or a size class.

clone_size: few
j_call: TRBJ1-6
v_call: TRBV5-4
d_call: .
cdr3_aa: ASSRGQVDNSPLH

clone_size: .
j_call: TRBJ1-1
v_call: TRBV28
d_call: .
cdr3_aa: ASSFAGADTEAF

clone_size: few
j_call: TRBJ2-1
v_call: TRBV4-2
d_call: .
cdr3_aa: ASSQEDPLGDEQF

clone_size: few
j_call: TRBJ1-4
v_call: TRBV5-6
d_call: TRBD1
cdr3_aa: ATQKDRGPEKLF

clone_size: few
j_call: TRBJ2-2
v_call: TRBV2
d_call: TRBD1
cdr3_aa: ASNGQGPRDTGELF

clone_size: many
j_call: TRBJ2-3
v_call: TRBV19
d_call: .
cdr3_aa: ASSIRGRPTDTQY

clone_size: few
j_call: TRBJ1-1
v_call: TRBV6-5
d_call: .
cdr3_aa: ASSYSIYQGRAF

clone_size: once
j_call: TRBJ1-2
v_call: TRBV30
d_call: .
cdr3_aa: AWSLMGRNYGYT

clone_size: few
j_call: TRBJ2-7
v_call: TRBV7-2
d_call: .
cdr3_aa: ASSLWGSSSSYEQY

clone_size: .
j_call: TRBJ2-1
v_call: TRBV4-2
d_call: .
cdr3_aa: ASSQGVRGLESNEQF

clone_size: few
j_call: TRBJ2-6
v_call: TRBV7-2
d_call: TRBD1
cdr3_aa: ASSEQGGANVLT

clone_size: .
j_call: TRBJ2-7
v_call: TRBV10-3
d_call: .
cdr3_aa: AIGTESSYEQY

clone_size: many
j_call: TRBJ2-5
v_call: TRBV28
d_call: .
cdr3_aa: ASSFNALETQY

clone_size: .
j_call: TRBJ2-5
v_call: TRBV29-1
d_call: .
cdr3_aa: SVVYNAGETQY

clone_size: few
j_call: TRBJ1-5
v_call: TRBV6-1
d_call: .
cdr3_aa: AGHRDSNQPQH

clone_size: many
j_call: TRBJ1-4
v_call: TRBV5-8
d_call: .
cdr3_aa: ASSLEGATSEKLF

clone_size: many
j_call: TRBJ2-2
v_call: TRBV4-3
d_call: TRBD1
cdr3_aa: ASSQEFSGGRELF

clone_size: .
j_call: TRBJ1-5
v_call: TRBV5-1
d_call: TRBD1
cdr3_aa: ASSQGVGNQPQH

clone_size: .
j_call: TRBJ2-5
v_call: TRBV18
d_call: TRBD1
cdr3_aa: ASSPTGQGETQY

clone_size: .
j_call: TRBJ2-2
v_call: TRBV4-3
d_call: .
cdr3_aa: ASSQSFSLTGELF

clone_size: many
j_call: TRBJ1-1
v_call: TRBV9
d_call: .
cdr3_aa: ASSVLGSEVNTEAF